This T cell receptor beta chain was recovered during a study of beta chain features in type 1 diabetes (dated by TCRdb to 2016 to 2019). For the study in its entirety: Mean age, gender distribution, total cell number and subset yield did not differ between patients and healthy donors. The study compared the TCRB repertoires of sorted circulating CD4+ T cell subsets in recently diagnosed type 1 diabetes patients with those in matched healthy donors. Regulatory and stem cell-like memory subsets were obtained from only 8 patients and roughly eight healthy donors, while naive and central memory subsets were obtained from all 28 donors. A total of some 100,000,000 sorted cells were examined across all samples, and the number of cells per subset was strongly correlated with RNA yield. The paper as a whole reports these results and caveats: Patients with type 1 diabetes made fewer insertions and deleted more nucleotides at VDJ recombination sites, implying thymic rearrangement abnormalities. In all four CD4+ subsets, TCRB CDR3 length was moderately but significantly shorter in type 1 diabetes patients. Sequencing cDNA rather than genomic DNA could over-represent highly expressing activated cells, although activation and CD3 levels did not differ between groups. Because the HLA sub-analyses included only small numbers of individuals, any influence of HLA type on TCRB rearrangement was left unresolved. Shorter templates might have been favored by PCR, but patient and control samples were amplified and corrected together, so both groups would have been affected equally by any skew. Naive, central memory and regulatory TCRB repertoires appeared to be more alike among patients than among healthy donors.

All of the isolated RNA was reverse transcribed with the High Capacity cDNA Reverse Transcription Kit, so expressed TCRB transcripts were sequenced. Naive, central memory and regulatory T cell samples underwent deep immunoSEQ sequencing, averaging roughly 3.5 million total reads per sample. Sorted cells were lysed in RLT buffer, and RNA was extracted using DNase-treated RNeasy Micro or Mini kits according to cell number. To prevent cross-contamination, each cell subset was processed individually, whereas patient and healthy donor samples were processed jointly. The immunoSEQ multiplex PCR was used to amplify TCRB sequences from cDNA, yielding 87-bp fragments that span the CDR3 region. Sequencing of the amplicons was performed on the Illumina HiSeq platform. In the source study's methods: Synthetic template baselines were used to correct PCR bias computationally, reads within Hamming distance 2 were collapsed together, and singletons that could not be merged were discarded. Reads were aligned against IMGT to assign V, D and J genes, CDR3 length and insertions or deletions at six rearrangement sites. Within each subset, clonotype counts were normalized to sorted cell number, and only after that were true diversity and Gini coefficients computed with the tcR R package. Repertoire sharing was quantified using the overlap coefficient calculated on TCRB nucleotide sequences. Out-of-frame TCRB sequences from naive cells were analyzed as a proxy for the pre-selection repertoire. In its TCRdb copy, this immuneACCESS table keeps in-frame sequences only and misses some clones. Where compared with another copy, unresolved V genes explain less than half of these, and the others have no known cause. The V and J calls and clone size are taken from that table; D and trimming were inferred from the DNA. For this sample the table gives about 400,000 clones, of which about 12% were detected only once. The ten largest clonotypes hold about 0.018% of the sample.

The V and J ends are trimmed by 4 bases and 1 base, leaving 10 bases between them. CDR1 LNHDA and CDR2 SQIVND were looked up in the germline V gene (reference sequence). The CDR3 goes from the cysteine to the phenylalanine over 14 residues. Solely the CDR3 DNA is kept, with 42 bases framed from the first base. From each donor, a single peripheral blood sample of around 0.12 L on average was drawn into heparinised tubes. Using a panel that included CD45RO, CCR7, CD25, CD127, CD95 and CD27, naive, central memory, regulatory and stem cell-like memory CD4+ T cells were sorted on a BD FACSAria II. Every sorted population had a purity above 95%. PBMCs were separated immediately by Lymphoprep density gradient centrifugation and were stained directly, without being cultured. To minimize batch effects, samples were stained and sorted in pairs, one healthy donor with one patient per experiment. This clone has a handful of counts. No antigen is known for it. Base qualities are not provided; no much larger clone lies one nucleotide away.

The TCR originated in a man aged 18 to 30 in good health. Rearrangement joined TRBV19 to TRBJ1-1, with no confidently assigned D gene. The sequenced sample was naive CD4+ T cells from blood. This sample's cell subset or site label indicates: true naive CD4+ T cells. The CDR3 has the sequence CASSTFTRNTEAFF. In nucleotides, the sequence is TGTGCCAGTAGTACGTTTACTAGGAACACTGAAGCTTTCTTT.